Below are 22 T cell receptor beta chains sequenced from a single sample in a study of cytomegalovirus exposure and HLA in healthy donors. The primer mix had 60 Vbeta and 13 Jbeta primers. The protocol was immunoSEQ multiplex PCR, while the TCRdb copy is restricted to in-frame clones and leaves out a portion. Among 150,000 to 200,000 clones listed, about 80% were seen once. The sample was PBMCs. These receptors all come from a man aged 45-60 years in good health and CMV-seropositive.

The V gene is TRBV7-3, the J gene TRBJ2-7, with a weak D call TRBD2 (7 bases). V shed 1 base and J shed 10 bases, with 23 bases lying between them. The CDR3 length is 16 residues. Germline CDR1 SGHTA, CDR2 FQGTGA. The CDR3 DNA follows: TGTGCCAGCAGCTTAAATAAGGGGGGGTCGGGGGGTCGTCAGTACTTC. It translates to CASSLNKGGSGGRQYF.

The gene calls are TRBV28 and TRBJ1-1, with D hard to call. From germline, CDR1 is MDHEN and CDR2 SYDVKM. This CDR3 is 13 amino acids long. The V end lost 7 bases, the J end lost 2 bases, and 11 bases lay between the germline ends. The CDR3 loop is CASTVRGNTEAFF. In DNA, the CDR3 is TGTGCCAGCACGGTGCGAGGCAACACTGAAGCTTTCTTT.

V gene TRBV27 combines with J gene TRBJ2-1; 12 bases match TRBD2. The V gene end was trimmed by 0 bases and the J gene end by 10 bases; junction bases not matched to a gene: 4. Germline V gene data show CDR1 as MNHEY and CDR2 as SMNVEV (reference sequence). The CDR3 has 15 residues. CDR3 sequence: CASSLSPSGGDEQFF. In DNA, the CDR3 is TGTGCCAGCAGTTTATCCCCTAGCGGGGGGGACGAGCAGTTCTTC.

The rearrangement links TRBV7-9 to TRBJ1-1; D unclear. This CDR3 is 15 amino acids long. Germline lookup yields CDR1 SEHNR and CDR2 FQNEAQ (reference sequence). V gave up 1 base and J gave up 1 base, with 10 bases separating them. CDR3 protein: CASSLGWAGNTEAFF. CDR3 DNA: TGTGCCAGCAGCTTAGGTTGGGCAGGGAACACTGAAGCTTTCTTT. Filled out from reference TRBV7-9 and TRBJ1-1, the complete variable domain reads DTGVSQNPRHKITKRGQNVTFRCDPISEHNRLYWYRQTLGQGPEFLTYFQNEAQLEKSRLLSDRFSAERPKGSFSTLEIQRTEQGDSAMYLCASSLGWAGNTEAFFGQGTRLTVV.

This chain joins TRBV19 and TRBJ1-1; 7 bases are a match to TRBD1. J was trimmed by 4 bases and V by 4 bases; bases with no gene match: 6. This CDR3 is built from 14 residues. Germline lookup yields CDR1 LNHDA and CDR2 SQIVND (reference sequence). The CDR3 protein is CASSRRGQITEAFF. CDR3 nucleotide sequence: TGTGCCAGTAGTAGGAGGGGGCAGATCACTGAAGCTTTCTTT.

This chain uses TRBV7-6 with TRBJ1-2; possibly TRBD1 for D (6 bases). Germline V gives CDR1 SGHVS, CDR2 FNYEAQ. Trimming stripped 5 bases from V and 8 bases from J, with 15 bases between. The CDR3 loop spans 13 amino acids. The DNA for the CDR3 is TGTGCCAGCAGCCGGACAGTCACTTCGGGCTACACCTTC. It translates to CASSRTVTSGYTF.

In DNA form, the CDR3 reads TGTGCCAGCAGCGGCTCTACTTACAATGAGCAGTTCTTC. Protein sequence: CASSGSTYNEQFF. The rearrangement joins TRBV9 to TRBJ2-1; D uncertain. Germline V gene data show CDR1 as SGDLS and CDR2 as YYNGEE. The CDR3 is made up of 13 amino acids. The V gene lost 3 bases and the J gene lost 4 bases, with 8 bases spanning the gap.

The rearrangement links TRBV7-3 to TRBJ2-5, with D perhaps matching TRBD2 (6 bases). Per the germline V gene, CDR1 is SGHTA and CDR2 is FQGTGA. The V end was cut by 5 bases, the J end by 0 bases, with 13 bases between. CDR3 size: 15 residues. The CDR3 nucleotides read TGTGCCAGCAGCCCCCTCGGGGGACACCAAGAGACCCAGTACTTC. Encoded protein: CASSPLGGHQETQYF.

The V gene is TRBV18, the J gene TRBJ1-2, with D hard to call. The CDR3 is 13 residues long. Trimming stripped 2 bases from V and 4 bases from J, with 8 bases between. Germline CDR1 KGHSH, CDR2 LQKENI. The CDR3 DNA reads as TGTGCCAGCTCACCAGGGGAGACCTATGGCTACACCTTC. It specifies CASSPGETYGYTF.

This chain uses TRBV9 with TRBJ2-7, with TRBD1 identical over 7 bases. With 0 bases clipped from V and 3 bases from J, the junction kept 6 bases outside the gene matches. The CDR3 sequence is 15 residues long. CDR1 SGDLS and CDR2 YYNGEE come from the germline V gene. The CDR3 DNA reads TGTGCCAGCAGCGTAGAGGGGGCTGAACTCTACGAGCAGTACTTC. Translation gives CASSVEGAELYEQYF.

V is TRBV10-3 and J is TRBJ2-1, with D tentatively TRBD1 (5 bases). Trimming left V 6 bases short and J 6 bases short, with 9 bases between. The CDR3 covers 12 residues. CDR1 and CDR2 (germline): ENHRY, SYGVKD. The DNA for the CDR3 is TGTGCCATCAGCGGAGACAGCAATGAGCAGTTCTTC. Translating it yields CAISGDSNEQFF.

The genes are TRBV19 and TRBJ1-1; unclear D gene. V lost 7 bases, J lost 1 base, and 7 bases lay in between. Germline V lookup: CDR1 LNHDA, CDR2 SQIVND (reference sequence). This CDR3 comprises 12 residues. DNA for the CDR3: TGTGCCAGTACGGGTACGAACACTGAAGCTTTCTTT. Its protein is CASTGTNTEAFF.

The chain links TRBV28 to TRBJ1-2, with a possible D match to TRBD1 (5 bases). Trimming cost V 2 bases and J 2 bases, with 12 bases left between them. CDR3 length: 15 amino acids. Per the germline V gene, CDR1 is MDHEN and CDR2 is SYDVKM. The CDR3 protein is CASSLNPHRNYGYTF. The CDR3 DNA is TGTGCCAGCAGTTTAAACCCCCACAGGAACTATGGCTACACCTTC.

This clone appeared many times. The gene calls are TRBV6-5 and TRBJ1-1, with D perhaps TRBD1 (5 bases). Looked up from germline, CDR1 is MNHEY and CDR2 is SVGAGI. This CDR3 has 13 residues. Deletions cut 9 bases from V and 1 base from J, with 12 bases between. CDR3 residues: CASHNQGNTEAFF. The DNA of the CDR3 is TGTGCCAGTCACAACCAGGGGAACACTGAAGCTTTCTTT.

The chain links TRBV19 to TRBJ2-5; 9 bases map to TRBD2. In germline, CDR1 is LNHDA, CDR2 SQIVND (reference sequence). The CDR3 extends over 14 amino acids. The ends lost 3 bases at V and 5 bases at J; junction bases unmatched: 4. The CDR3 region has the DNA TGTGCCAGTAGTATTCAAGGACTAGCGGAGACCCAGTACTTC. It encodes CASSIQGLAETQYF.

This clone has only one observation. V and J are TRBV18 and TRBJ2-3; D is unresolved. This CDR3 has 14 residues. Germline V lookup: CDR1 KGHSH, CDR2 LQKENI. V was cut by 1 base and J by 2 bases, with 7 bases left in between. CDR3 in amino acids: CASSPLLSTDTQYF. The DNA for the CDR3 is TGTGCCAGCTCACCACTTCTATCCACAGATACGCAGTATTTT.

The CDR3 here is CASSFSFRSGKNQPQHF. Here the CDR3 DNA reads TGTGCCAGCAGTTTCTCATTTCGGTCAGGGAAGAATCAGCCCCAGCATTTT. The rearrangement joins TRBV28 to TRBJ1-5; D is perhaps TRBD1 (5 bases). The CDR3 is 17 amino acids. Trimming shortened V by 3 bases and J by 4 bases, and 19 bases separated the two germline ends. Germline V lookup: CDR1 MDHEN, CDR2 SYDVKM.

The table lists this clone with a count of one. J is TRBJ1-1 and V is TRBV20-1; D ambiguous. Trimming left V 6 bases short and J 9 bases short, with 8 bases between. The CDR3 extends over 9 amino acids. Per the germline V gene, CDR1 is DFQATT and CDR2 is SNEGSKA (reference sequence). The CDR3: CSADYQAFF. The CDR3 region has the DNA TGCAGTGCAGACTACCAAGCTTTCTTT.

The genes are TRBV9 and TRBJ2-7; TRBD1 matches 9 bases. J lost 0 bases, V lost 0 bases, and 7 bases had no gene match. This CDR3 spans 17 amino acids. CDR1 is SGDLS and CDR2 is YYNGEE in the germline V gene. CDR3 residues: CASSVGGTGRISYEQYF. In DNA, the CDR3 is TGTGCCAGCAGCGTAGGGGGGACAGGGCGAATCTCCTACGAGCAGTACTTC. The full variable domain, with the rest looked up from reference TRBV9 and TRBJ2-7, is DSGVTQTPKHLITATGQRVTLRCSPRSGDLSVYWYQQSLDQGLQFLIQYYNGEERAKGNILERFSAQQFPDLHSELNLSSLELGDSALYFCASSVGGTGRISYEQYFGPGTRLTVT.

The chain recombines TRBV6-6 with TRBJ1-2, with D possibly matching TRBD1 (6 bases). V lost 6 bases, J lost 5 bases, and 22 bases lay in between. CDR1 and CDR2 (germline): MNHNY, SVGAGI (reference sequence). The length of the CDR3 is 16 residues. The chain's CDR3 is CASSLEGGAEKYGYTF. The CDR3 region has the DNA TGTGCCAGCAGCCTCGAAGGGGGGGCAGAGAAGTATGGCTACACCTTC.

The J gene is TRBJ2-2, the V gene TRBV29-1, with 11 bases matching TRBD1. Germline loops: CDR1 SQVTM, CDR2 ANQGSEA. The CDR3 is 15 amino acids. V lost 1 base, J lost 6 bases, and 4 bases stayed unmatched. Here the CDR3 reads CSVEVGQGGAGELFF. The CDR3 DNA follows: TGCAGCGTTGAAGTGGGACAGGGGGGGGCCGGGGAGCTGTTTTTT.

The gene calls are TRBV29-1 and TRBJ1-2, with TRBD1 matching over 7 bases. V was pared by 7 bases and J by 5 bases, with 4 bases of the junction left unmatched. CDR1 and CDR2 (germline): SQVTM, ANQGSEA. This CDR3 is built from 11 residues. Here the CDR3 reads CSGQGSYGYTF. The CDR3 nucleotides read TGCAGCGGACAGGGCTCTTATGGCTACACCTTC.